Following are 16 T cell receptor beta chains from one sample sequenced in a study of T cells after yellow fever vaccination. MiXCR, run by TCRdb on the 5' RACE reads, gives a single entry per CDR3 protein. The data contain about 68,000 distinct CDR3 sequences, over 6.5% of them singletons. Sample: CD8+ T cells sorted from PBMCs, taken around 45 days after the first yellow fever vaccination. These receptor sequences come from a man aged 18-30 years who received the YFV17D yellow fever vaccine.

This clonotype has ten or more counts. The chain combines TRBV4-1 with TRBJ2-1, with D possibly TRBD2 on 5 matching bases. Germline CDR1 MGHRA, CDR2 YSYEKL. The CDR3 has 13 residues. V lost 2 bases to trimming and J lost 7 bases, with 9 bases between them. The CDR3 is CASSQFRGNEQFF. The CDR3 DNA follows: TGCGCCAGCAGCCAATTCCGGGGAAATGAGCAGTTCTTC.

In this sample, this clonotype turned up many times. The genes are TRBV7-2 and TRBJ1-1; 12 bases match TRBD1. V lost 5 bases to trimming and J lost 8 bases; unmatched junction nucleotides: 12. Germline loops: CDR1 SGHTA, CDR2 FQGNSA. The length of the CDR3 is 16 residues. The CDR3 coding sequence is TGTGCCAGCAGCCCCGGGACAGGGGGCTATTTTGTAGAAGCTTTCTTT. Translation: CASSPGTGGYFVEAFF.

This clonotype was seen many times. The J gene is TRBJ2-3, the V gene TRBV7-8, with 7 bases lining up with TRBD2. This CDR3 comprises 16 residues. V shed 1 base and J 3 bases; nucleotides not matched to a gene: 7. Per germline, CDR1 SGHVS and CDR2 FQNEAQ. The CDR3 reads CASSLGGGGDTDTQYF. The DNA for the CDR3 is TGTGCCAGCAGCTTAGGGGGCGGGGGTGATACAGATACGCAGTATTTT. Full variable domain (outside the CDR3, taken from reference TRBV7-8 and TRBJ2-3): GAGVSQSPRYKVAKRGQDVALRCDPISGHVSLFWYQQALGQGPEFLTYFQNEAQLDKSGLPSDRFFAERPEGSVSTLKIQRTQQEDSAVYLCASSLGGGGDTDTQYFGPGTRLTVL.

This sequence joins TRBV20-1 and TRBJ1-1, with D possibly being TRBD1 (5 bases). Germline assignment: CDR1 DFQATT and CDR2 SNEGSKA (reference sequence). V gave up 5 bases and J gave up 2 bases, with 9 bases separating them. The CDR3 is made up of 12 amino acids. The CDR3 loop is CSAGHLNTEAFF. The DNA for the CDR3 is TGCAGTGCTGGACACCTTAACACTGAAGCTTTCTTT.

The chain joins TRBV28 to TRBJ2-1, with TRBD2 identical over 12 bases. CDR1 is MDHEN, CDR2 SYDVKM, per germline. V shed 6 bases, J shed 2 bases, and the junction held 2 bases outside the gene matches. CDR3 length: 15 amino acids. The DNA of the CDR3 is TGTGCCAGCAGCCGGACTAGCGGGGCCTACAATGAGCAGTTCTTC. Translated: CASSRTSGAYNEQFF.

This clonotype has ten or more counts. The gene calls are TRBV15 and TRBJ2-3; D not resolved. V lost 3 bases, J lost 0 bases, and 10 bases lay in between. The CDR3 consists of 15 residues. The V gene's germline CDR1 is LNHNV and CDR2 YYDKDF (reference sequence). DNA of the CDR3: TGTGCCACCAGCAGTATCCTGGGGAGCACAGATACGCAGTATTTT. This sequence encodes CATSSILGSTDTQYF.

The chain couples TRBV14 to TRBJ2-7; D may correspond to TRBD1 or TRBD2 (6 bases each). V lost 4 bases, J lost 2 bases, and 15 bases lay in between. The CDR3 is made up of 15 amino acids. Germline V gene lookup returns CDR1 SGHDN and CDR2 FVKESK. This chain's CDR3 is CASSPRYREAYEQYF. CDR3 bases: TGTGCCAGCAGCCCGCGCTACAGGGAGGCCTACGAGCAGTACTTC.

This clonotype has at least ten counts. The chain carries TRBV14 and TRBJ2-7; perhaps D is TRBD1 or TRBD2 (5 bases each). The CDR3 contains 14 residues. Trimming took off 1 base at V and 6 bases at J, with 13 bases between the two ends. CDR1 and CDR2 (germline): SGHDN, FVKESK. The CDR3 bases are TGTGCCAGCAGCCAAGGTCTGGGGGTAGGCGAGCAGTACTTC. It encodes CASSQGLGVGEQYF.

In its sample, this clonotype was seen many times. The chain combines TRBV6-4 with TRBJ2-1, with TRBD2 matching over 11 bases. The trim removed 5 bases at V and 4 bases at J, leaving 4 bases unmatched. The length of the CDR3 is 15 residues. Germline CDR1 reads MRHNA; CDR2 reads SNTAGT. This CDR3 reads CASSPTSGEYNEQFF. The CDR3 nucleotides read TGTGCCAGCAGTCCGACTAGCGGGGAGTACAATGAGCAGTTCTTC.

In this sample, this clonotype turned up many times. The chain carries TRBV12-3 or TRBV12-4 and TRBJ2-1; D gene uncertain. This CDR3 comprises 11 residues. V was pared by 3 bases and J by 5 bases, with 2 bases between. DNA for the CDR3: TGTGCCAGCAGTTTCAACAATGAGCAGTTCTTC. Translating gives CASSFNNEQFF.

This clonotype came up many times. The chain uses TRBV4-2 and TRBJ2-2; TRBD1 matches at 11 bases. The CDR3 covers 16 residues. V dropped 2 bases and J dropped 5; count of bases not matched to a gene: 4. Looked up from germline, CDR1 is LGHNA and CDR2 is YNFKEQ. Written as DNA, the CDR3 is TGTGCCAGCAGCCAAAGGACAGGGGGCTTTACCGGGGAGCTGTTTTTT. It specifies CASSQRTGGFTGELFF.

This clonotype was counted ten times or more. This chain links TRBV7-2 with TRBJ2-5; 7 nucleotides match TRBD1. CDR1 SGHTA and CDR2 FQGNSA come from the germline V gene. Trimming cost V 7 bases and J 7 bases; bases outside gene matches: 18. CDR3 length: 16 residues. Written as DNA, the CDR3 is TGTGCCAGCACCCCTGCCCCGGGACAGTACGAAGGGACCCAGTACTTC. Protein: CASTPAPGQYEGTQYF.

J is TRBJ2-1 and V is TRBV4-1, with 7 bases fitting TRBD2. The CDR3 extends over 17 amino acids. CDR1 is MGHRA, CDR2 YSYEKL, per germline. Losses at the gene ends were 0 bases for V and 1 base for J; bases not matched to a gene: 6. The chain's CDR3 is CASSQDALGGSYNEQFF. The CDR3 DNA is TGCGCCAGCAGCCAAGATGCCCTCGGGGGGTCCTACAATGAGCAGTTCTTC.

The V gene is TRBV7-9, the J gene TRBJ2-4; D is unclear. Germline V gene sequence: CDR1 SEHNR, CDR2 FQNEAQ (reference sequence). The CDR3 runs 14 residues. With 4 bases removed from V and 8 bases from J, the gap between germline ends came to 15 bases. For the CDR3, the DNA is TGTGCCAGCAGCTCCCATAGAGGTAGTGACATTCAGTACTTC. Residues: CASSSHRGSDIQYF.

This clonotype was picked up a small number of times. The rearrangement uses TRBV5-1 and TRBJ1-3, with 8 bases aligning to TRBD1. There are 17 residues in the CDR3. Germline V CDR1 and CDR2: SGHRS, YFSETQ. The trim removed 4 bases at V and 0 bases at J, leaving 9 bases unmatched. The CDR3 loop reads CASSTLPDRASGNTIYF. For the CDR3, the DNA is TGCGCCAGCAGCACGCTACCGGACAGGGCCTCTGGAAACACCATATATTTT.

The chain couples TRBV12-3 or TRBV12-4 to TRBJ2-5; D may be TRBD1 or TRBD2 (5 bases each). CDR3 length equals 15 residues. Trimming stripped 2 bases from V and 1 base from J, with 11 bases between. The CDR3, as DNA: TGTGCCAGCAGTTTAATCGGGACGTCCCAAGAGACCCAGTACTTC. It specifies CASSLIGTSQETQYF.